The present entry profiles one T cell receptor (beta chain) with its context. What this receptor recognizes is not known. There are no base qualities to consult, and no much larger clone falls within one base. The sample belongs to a study of STAT3 mutations in large granular lymphocyte leukemia (dated by TCRdb to the late 2010s). The study in broad terms: Canonical activating STAT3 mutations were detected in roughly half of the longitudinally sequenced T-LGLL patients. Over half of the T-LGLL patients were given one or more immunosuppressive therapy regimens, and less than 45% of those treated had a hematologic response. To reconstruct clonal hierarchy and dynamics, serial deep sequencing of TCRbeta CDR3 and STAT3 was performed in patients with T-cell large granular lymphocyte leukemia. From an initial cohort of 207 LGL patients, about 19 representative T-LGLL cases were picked for longitudinal TCRbeta and STAT3 sequencing. As controls within the study, a couple of patients with natural killer LGL leukemia were also sequenced longitudinally. Patients were sequenced at around 4 time points on average, with the number of samplings per patient ranging from 2 to 8. What the work shows at the level of the full study, not this receptor alone: Because no samples were available when a clone first appeared, clonal expansion was inferred from samplings taken at other points. Variable intervals between samplings and differing treatment regimens complicated linking therapy response to changes in TCR clonal burden. At least one immunodominant TCRbeta clonotype was present in every T-LGLL patient, and multiple immunodominant subclonotypes appeared in about half of the T-LGLL patients. In 6 of 18 patients, TCR clonotype switching occurred after therapy, and every newly emerging clone was STAT3 wild type. In several patients, dominant TCR clone burden exceeded STAT3 mutant burden, suggesting STAT3 mutation arose secondarily within a pre-expanded clone. Since codominant clonotypes persisted in some patients, a small but highly pathogenic clone may have gone undetected.

The same DNA, extracted from blood mononuclear cells, served for both TCR sequencing and STAT3 sequencing. The cysteine opens and the phenylalanine closes a CDR3 of 18 amino acids. Just CDR3 DNA is preserved here, 54 bases in frame from base 1. Looking up the germline V gene yields CDR1 MGHRA and CDR2 YSYEKL. The germline V and J ends show losses of 4 bases and 1 base respectively, and no gene match explains 9 bases of the junction. TCRbeta libraries were sequenced on an Illumina MiSeq, and an average of about 41,000 productive templates per sample was obtained. Using multiplex PCR amplification, the immunoSEQ assay generated the TCRbeta CDR3 libraries. In the paper's pipeline: Following a previously defined approach, repertoire diversity was calculated, and values close to 0 point to extremely monoclonal samples. Held by TCRdb, this immuneACCESS table contains in-frame sequences only and omits some clones. Under half of the omission traces to an unresolved V gene where checked; the cause of the rest is unknown. The V and J calls and clone size were taken over from that table, and D and trimming were inferred from the DNA. This sample gives 35,000 to 40,000 clones in total; about 88% of them show up just once. The ten largest clones represent 0.35% to 0.55% of the sample.

The receptor's source is a human donor with T large granular lymphocyte leukemia. Some clones in this sample may be carry-over from other donors' samples. The sequence joins TRBV4-1 to TRBJ1-5; 11 nucleotides in the junction match TRBD1. Sequencing was performed on PBMCs. The DNA sequence is given as TGCGCCAGCAGCCCTGGACAGGGGGCCTCCTTAAGCAATCAGCCCCAGCATTTT. This gives the protein CASSPGQGASLSNQPQHF.